Listed below are T cell receptor beta chains from one sample, sequenced in a study of T cells in narcolepsy. The assay was immunoSEQ multiplex PCR, and TCRdb's table has in-frame clones only and misses some. The sample holds about 27,000 clones, approximately 79% seen once. The source material was memory (CD45RA-) CD4+ T cells from blood. The receptors derive from a human donor in good health. Both conserved end residues are part of each CDR3. A D gene is named only where the DNA matches it firmly. Only part of the rows carry a size: once, few, many, or a class if the clone is expanded.

>-|-|TRBV15|TRBJ1-6|14
CATSRDRTSSPLHF
TGTGCCACCAGCAGAGATAGAACCAGTTCACCCCTCCACTTT
>-|-|TRBV18|TRBJ2-7|14
CASSGDSGSYEQYF
TGTGCCAGCTCGGGCGACTCCGGGAGCTACGAGCAGTACTTC
>-|-|TRBV7-6|TRBJ1-6|13
CASSTDSHSPLHF
TGTGCCAGCAGCACAGACAGCCATTCACCCCTCCACTTT
>TRBD2|few|TRBV5-1|TRBJ2-3|15
CASSSTSLPTDTQYF
TGCGCCAGCAGCTCGACTAGCCTACCCACAGATACGCAGTATTTT
>-|-|TRBV28|TRBJ2-7|15
CATRRTLSNSYEQYF
TGTGCCACAAGACGGACGCTGTCGAATTCCTACGAGCAGTACTTC
>-|few|TRBV11-1|TRBJ2-5|14
CASSLSPGKETQYF
TGTGCCAGCAGCTTATCCCCAGGGAAAGAGACCCAGTACTTC
>TRBD1|-|TRBV19|TRBJ1-5|20
CASSIDGWGQGLVGNQPQHF
TGTGCCAGTAGTATAGATGGGTGGGGACAGGGGCTTGTGGGCAATCAGCCCCAGCATTTT
>TRBD1|-|TRBV19|TRBJ1-1|15
CASRSPGQANTEAFF
TGTGCCAGTAGATCTCCCGGACAGGCGAACACTGAAGCTTTCTTT
>TRBD1|few|TRBV19|TRBJ1-4|16
CASTPSGTGMREKLFF
TGTGCCAGTACCCCCTCGGGGACAGGGATGAGAGAAAAACTGTTTTTT
>-|-|TRBV28|TRBJ1-2|14
CASSLGARSYGYTF
TGTGCCAGCAGTTTGGGTGCCCGTTCCTATGGCTACACCTTC
>-|few|TRBV5-1|TRBJ1-1|13
CASSLQENTEAFF
TGCGCCAGCAGCTTACAGGAGAACACTGAAGCTTTCTTT
>-|few|TRBV7-2|TRBJ2-5|13
CASSWAGEETQYF
TGTGCCAGCTCCTGGGCAGGGGAAGAGACCCAGTACTTC
>TRBD2|-|TRBV6-5|TRBJ2-1|14
CASSLAGRDNEQFF
TGTGCCAGCAGTTTAGCGGGAAGAGACAATGAGCAGTTCTTC
>TRBD2|-|TRBV7-2|TRBJ2-7|16
CASSLGGGVPSYEQYF
TGTGCCAGCAGCTTGGGTGGGGGGGTTCCCTCCTACGAGCAGTACTTC
>-|-|TRBV15|TRBJ2-1|14
CATSGRRDNYEQFF
TGTGCCACCAGTGGCCGTCGGGACAACTATGAGCAGTTCTTC
>TRBD2|-|TRBV7-2|TRBJ2-5|16
CASSGGGSSGGKTQYF
TGTGCCAGCAGCGGGGGTGGGTCTAGCGGGGGAAAGACCCAGTACTTC
>TRBD1|-|TRBV7-2|TRBJ2-7|13
CASSTDRAYEQYF
TGTGCCAGCAGCACCGACAGGGCCTACGAGCAGTACTTC
>TRBD1|-|TRBV6-5|TRBJ1-1|13
CASSLDRGLEAFF
TGTGCCAGCAGCTTGGACAGGGGGCTTGAAGCTTTCTTT
>-|-|TRBV5-1|TRBJ2-5|15
CASSPRGGRRETQYF
TGCGCCAGCAGCCCTCGGGGTGGGAGGCGAGAGACCCAGTACTTC
>TRBD1|-|TRBV28|TRBJ1-2|14
CASSLGQGAGGYTF
TGTGCCAGCAGTTTAGGTCAGGGGGCGGGCGGCTACACCTTC
>-|-|TRBV19|TRBJ1-5|15
CASSNSYSSNQPQHF
TGTGCCAGTAGTAACAGTTACTCTAGCAATCAGCCCCAGCATTTT
>-|once|TRBV5-1|TRBJ1-4|14
CASSLAGSQEKLFF
TGCGCCAGCAGCTTGGCGGGAAGCCAGGAAAAACTGTTTTTT
>-|-|TRBV9|TRBJ2-5|16
CASSVVPGQGGETQYF
TGTGCCAGCAGCGTAGTCCCAGGGCAAGGGGGAGAGACCCAGTACTTC
>TRBD1|-|TRBV19|TRBJ1-1|14
CASRKQGVGAEAFF
TGTGCCAGTAGGAAACAGGGGGTCGGAGCTGAAGCTTTCTTT
>TRBD2|-|TRBV5-1|TRBJ2-1|15
CASRTSGTLYNEQFF
TGCGCCAGCAGAACTAGCGGGACCCTATACAATGAGCAGTTCTTC
>-|-|TRBV19|TRBJ2-1|15
CASSIGGTSYNEQFF
TGTGCCAGTAGTATAGGCGGGACCTCCTACAATGAGCAGTTCTTC
>TRBD1|-|TRBV6-1|TRBJ1-5|15
CASSQHRGPGQPQHF
TGTGCCAGCAGTCAACACAGGGGGCCGGGTCAGCCCCAGCATTTT
>-|once|TRBV21-1|TRBJ1-1|16
CASSKKRGQGYTEAFF
TGTGCCAGCAGCAAAAAGAGGGGACAGGGATACACTGAAGCTTTCTTT
>-|-|TRBV5-1|TRBJ1-2|14
CASSLTGSNYGYTF
TGCGCCAGCAGCCTTACAGGGTCAAACTATGGCTACACCTTC
>-|-|TRBV5-8|TRBJ2-5|15
CASNPGGHREKTQYF
TGTGCCAGCAACCCGGGGGGCCATAGGGAAAAAACCCAGTACTTC
>-|-|TRBV12-5|TRBJ1-1|17
CASGLVPDGTLNTEAFF
TGTGCTAGTGGTTTGGTTCCGGATGGCACTTTGAACACTGAAGCTTTCTTT
>TRBD1|-|TRBV4-2|TRBJ1-2|13
CASSQGTGYGYTF
TGTGCCAGCAGCCAAGGGACAGGCTATGGCTACACCTTC
>TRBD1|-|TRBV19|TRBJ2-1|13
CASSNRGYNEQFF
TGTGCCAGTAGCAACAGGGGATACAATGAGCAGTTCTTC
>TRBD1|medium-sized|TRBV11-2|TRBJ1-4|15
CASSTHRGTNEKLFF
TGTGCCAGCAGCACCCACAGGGGAACTAATGAAAAACTGTTTTTT
>-|few|TRBV7-2|TRBJ2-2|15
CASSLGGPYTGELFF
TGTGCCAGCAGCTTAGGTGGGCCCTACACCGGGGAGCTGTTTTTT
>-|few|TRBV5-8|TRBJ1-2|10
CASSFLGYTF
TGTGCCAGCAGCTTCTTAGGCTACACCTTC
>-|-|TRBV19|TRBJ2-1|16
CASSMDRGSSYNEQFF
TGTGCCAGTAGTATGGATCGGGGAAGCTCCTACAATGAGCAGTTCTTC
>TRBD1|-|TRBV28|TRBJ1-3|14
CASVQGASGNTIYF
TGTGCCAGTGTACAGGGGGCGAGTGGAAACACCATATATTTT
>TRBD2|-|TRBV7-2|TRBJ2-3|18
CASSLGLAGGPAGDTQYF
TGTGCCAGCAGCCTCGGACTAGCGGGGGGGCCAGCCGGAGATACGCAGTATTTT
>TRBD1|-|TRBV28|TRBJ2-7|15
CASSAPTGGVYEQYF
TGTGCCAGCAGTGCCCCGACAGGGGGGGTCTACGAGCAGTACTTC
>-|once|TRBV19|TRBJ1-6|17
CASSIRAGAGSNSPLHF
TGTGCCAGTAGTATAAGGGCAGGAGCTGGGAGTAATTCACCCCTCCACTTT
>-|once|TRBV7-8|TRBJ1-4|14
CASSPHQGTEKLFF
TGTGCCAGCAGCCCACACCAAGGGACCGAGAAACTGTTTTTT
>-|-|TRBV5-5|TRBJ1-4|15
CASSLGTSTNEKLFF
TGTGCCAGCAGCTTAGGAACCTCAACTAATGAAAAACTGTTTTTT
>-|few|TRBV10-3|TRBJ1-1|14
CAISGSLKNTEAFF
TGTGCCATCAGCGGCTCACTCAAGAACACTGAAGCTTTCTTT
>TRBD2|-|TRBV11-3|TRBJ2-1|16
CASSESGGSSYNEQFF
TGTGCCAGCAGTGAAAGCGGGGGAAGCTCCTACAATGAGCAGTTCTTC
>TRBD1|-|TRBV11-2|TRBJ2-7|17
CASTTASGTGNSLEQYF
TGTGCCAGCACCACCGCATCCGGGACAGGGAACTCTCTCGAGCAGTACTTC
>-|few|TRBV6-6|TRBJ1-3|15
CASRKTAGSTNTIYF
TGTGCCAGCCGAAAGACGGCCGGATCCACAAACACCATATATTTT
>TRBD1|-|TRBV18|TRBJ1-6|13
CASSTGSNSPLHF
TGTGCCAGCTCGACAGGGTCGAATTCACCCCTCCACTTT
>TRBD1|-|TRBV6-5|TRBJ2-7|11
CASYRGSEQYF
TGTGCCAGCTACAGGGGCTCCGAGCAGTACTTC
>-|-|TRBV27|TRBJ2-7|16
CASSFSGRILYYEQYF
TGTGCCAGCAGTTTTTCGGGACGGATATTATACTACGAGCAGTACTTC
>TRBD1|-|TRBV6-5|TRBJ2-5|14
CATKRQGDVKTQYF
TGTGCAACCAAGAGACAGGGGGATGTCAAGACCCAGTACTTC
>-|few|TRBV7-2|TRBJ1-4|13
CASSLGIYQELFF
TGTGCCAGCAGCTTGGGAATATACCAGGAACTGTTTTTT
>-|-|TRBV19|TRBJ1-1|13
CASSIGRNTEAFF
TGTGCCAGTAGTATTGGCAGGAACACTGAAGCTTTCTTT